Following are 4 T cell receptor beta chains from one sample sequenced in a study of cytomegalovirus exposure and HLA in healthy donors. Use of 60 Vbeta and 13 Jbeta primers characterized the PCR. Assay: immunoSEQ multiplex PCR; the TCRdb copy retains only in-frame clones and omits some. In total, the table holds some 120,000 clones. The sample was PBMCs. The receptors were gathered from a man aged 18 to 29 in good health and CMV-seronegative.

The chain joins TRBV7-2 to TRBJ1-5, with D possibly matching TRBD1 (5 bases). Between the trimmed V and J ends, which lost 4 bases and 3 bases, there was a span of 16 bases. The germline V gene has CDR1 SGHTA and CDR2 FQGNSA. The CDR3 runs 16 residues. Here the CDR3 DNA reads TGTGCCAGCAGCTCTCACTCCCGACAGAACAATCAGCCCCAGCATTTT. Protein: CASSSHSRQNNQPQHF.

The CDR3 DNA follows: TGTGCCAGCAGCCCCCGGGGGTGGGGACAAGAGACCCAGTACTTC. It codes for CASSPRGWGQETQYF. This chain links TRBV9 with TRBJ2-5; a possible D gene is TRBD2 (6 bases). The CDR3 extends over 15 amino acids. Germline CDR1 reads SGDLS; CDR2 reads YYNGEE. Trimming pared 4 bases from V and 2 bases from J, leaving 15 bases between.

This chain uses TRBV10-1 with TRBJ2-3; 9 bases are a match to TRBD1. The V gene end was trimmed by 10 bases and the J gene end by 2 bases; junction bases not matched to a gene: 4. The CDR3 totals 13 residues. The V gene's germline CDR1 is WNHNN and CDR2 SYGVQD (reference sequence). Here the CDR3 DNA reads TGCGCCACCGGGGACAGGGACACAGATACGCAGTATTTT. It codes for CATGDRDTDTQYF.

V is TRBV4-1 and J is TRBJ2-1; 15 nucleotides align to TRBD2. Germline V gene lookup returns CDR1 MGHRA and CDR2 YSYEKL. This CDR3 region has 20 residues. Trimming at V came to 5 bases and at J to 0 bases, leaving 11 bases not matched to a gene. CDR3: CASSYKRGLAGGSSYNEQFF. The CDR3 DNA reads as TGCGCCAGCAGCTACAAACGGGGACTAGCGGGAGGATCCTCCTACAATGAGCAGTTCTTC.